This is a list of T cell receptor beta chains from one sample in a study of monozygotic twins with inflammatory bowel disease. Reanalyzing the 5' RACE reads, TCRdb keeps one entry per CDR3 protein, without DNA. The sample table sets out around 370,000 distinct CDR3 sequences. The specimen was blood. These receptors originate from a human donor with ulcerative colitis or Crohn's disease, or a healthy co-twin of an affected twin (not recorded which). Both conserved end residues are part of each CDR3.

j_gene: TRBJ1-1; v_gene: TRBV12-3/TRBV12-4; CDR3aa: CASSRQAENTEAFF
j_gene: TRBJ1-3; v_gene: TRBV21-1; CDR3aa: CASSKDIRGGGRNTIYF
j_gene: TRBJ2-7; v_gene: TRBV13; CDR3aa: CASSTAGEPYEQYF
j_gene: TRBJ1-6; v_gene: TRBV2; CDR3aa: CASASLPYNSPLHF
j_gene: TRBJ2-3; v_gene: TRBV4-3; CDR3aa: CASSTHPRGEDTQYF
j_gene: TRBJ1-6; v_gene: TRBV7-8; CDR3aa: CASSTRDFEGSYNSPLHF
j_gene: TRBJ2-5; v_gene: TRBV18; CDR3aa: CASLRLASQPGQETQYF
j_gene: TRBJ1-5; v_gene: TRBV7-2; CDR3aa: CASGPRQGGNQPQHF
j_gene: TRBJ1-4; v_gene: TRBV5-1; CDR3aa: CASSLGPLGNNEKLFF
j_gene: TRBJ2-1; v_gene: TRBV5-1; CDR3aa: CASSFTGQVTYNEQFF
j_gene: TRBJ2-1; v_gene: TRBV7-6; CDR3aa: CASSSWTSGGIRSYNEQFF
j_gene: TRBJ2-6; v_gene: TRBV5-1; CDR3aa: CASSSTGFSSGANVLTF
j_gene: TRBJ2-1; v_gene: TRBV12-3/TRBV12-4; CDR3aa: CASSQSGGAGIEQFF
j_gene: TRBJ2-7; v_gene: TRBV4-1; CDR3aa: CASSQVGVGEQYF